The 3 T cell receptor beta chains in this list originate from one sample, sequenced in a study of CD8 T cells in Susac syndrome. The authors reverse transcribed roughly 0.5 to 1 ug RNA with random hexamers. TCRdb processed the immunoSEQ multiplex PCR reads anew with MiXCR; each CDR3 protein has one entry. This sample has some 160,000 distinct CDR3 sequences, with approximately 94% found just once. The sequenced material came from CD4+ T cells from PBMCs. The receptor set was obtained from a human donor with Susac syndrome.

The genes are TRBV20-1 and TRBJ1-1; 7 positions agree with TRBD1. CDR3 length: 14 residues. Germline CDR1 and CDR2: DFQATT and SNEGSKA (reference sequence). V trimming: 0 bases; J trimming: 12 bases; junction bases outside the gene matches: 13. CDR3 coding DNA: TGCAGTGCTAGAGATATGCGCAGCGGCAGGGGGACTTTCTTT. This gives the protein CSARDMRSGRGTFF.

The J gene is TRBJ2-1, the V gene TRBV20-1, with D perhaps TRBD1 (6 bases). The CDR3 sequence is 14 residues long. Deletions cut 0 bases from V and 6 bases from J, with 12 bases between. CDR1 DFQATT and CDR2 SNEGSKA come from the germline V gene (reference sequence). CDR3 sequence: CSARDRSGVNEQFF. CDR3 in DNA: TGCAGTGCTAGAGATAGGTCAGGGGTCAATGAGCAGTTCTTC.

Only one count was recorded for this clonotype. The chain carries TRBV18 and TRBJ2-7; no firm D call. Trimming cost V 3 bases and J 4 bases, with 13 bases left between them. This CDR3 comprises 14 residues. The germline gives CDR1 KGHSH, CDR2 LQKENI. The CDR3 protein is CASSPSEAKYEQYF. DNA for the CDR3: TGTGCCAGCTCACCTTCTGAGGCCAAATACGAGCAGTACTTC.